Presented here are 30 T cell receptor beta chains from one specimen sequenced in a study of cytomegalovirus exposure and HLA in healthy donors. PCR amplification relied on 60 Vbeta primers (plus 13 Jbeta primers). Measured with immunoSEQ multiplex PCR; TCRdb has only the in-frame clones, and not every one. The sample yields about 95,000 clones, roughly 70% seen once. What was sequenced was PBMCs. The receptors derive from a woman in her forties or fifties in good health and CMV-seropositive.

V usage is TRBV5-4 and J usage is TRBJ1-1, with 7 bases aligning to TRBD1. CDR3 length equals 17 residues. Germline trimming cut 4 bases from V and 3 bases from J; bases unmatched to any gene: 15. Germline V CDR1 and CDR2: SGHNT, YYREEE (reference sequence). CDR3: CASSDRQGTLLDTEAFF. The CDR3 coding sequence is TGTGCCAGCAGCGACCGACAGGGAACCCTCTTAGACACTGAAGCTTTCTTT.

As DNA, the CDR3 is TGCGCCAGCAGCACCCCGGGACACAACACAGATACGCAGTATTTT. This gives the protein CASSTPGHNTDTQYF. This sequence joins TRBV4-1 and TRBJ2-3; a weak D match, TRBD1 (6 bases). The CDR3 totals 15 residues. Trimming took 5 bases from V and 2 from J, leaving 14 bases between them. Germline-derived CDR1 and CDR2 are MGHRA and YSYEKL.

This chain links TRBV27 with TRBJ2-3; D not certain. Looked up from germline, CDR1 is MNHEY and CDR2 is SMNVEV (reference sequence). The CDR3 has 14 amino acids. V was trimmed by 0 bases and J by 5 bases, leaving 9 bases between them. Here the CDR3 reads CASSLSRGLDTQYF. CDR3 coding DNA: TGTGCCAGCAGTTTATCGAGAGGTTTAGATACGCAGTATTTT.

A few counts support this clone. The V gene is TRBV6-1, the J gene TRBJ2-1; tentative D call: TRBD2 (6 bases). The CDR3 totals 15 residues. Trimming pared 1 base from V and 3 bases from J, leaving 10 bases between. The germline gives CDR1 MNHNS, CDR2 SASEGT. For the CDR3, the DNA is TGTGCCAGCAGTGAAGAACTAGCAGGCTACAATGAGCAGTTCTTC. Protein: CASSEELAGYNEQFF.

This clone appeared a few times. The chain is built from TRBV28 and TRBJ1-4; D is perhaps TRBD1 (6 bases). Germline values: CDR1 MDHEN, CDR2 SYDVKM. Trimming took off 6 bases at V and 5 bases at J, with 13 bases between the two ends. The CDR3 is made up of 14 amino acids. CDR3 nucleotides: TGTGCCAGCAGCATCAGACAGGCGAATGAAAAACTGTTTTTT. Its protein is CASSIRQANEKLFF.

This rearrangement joins TRBV9 to TRBJ2-2; 7 bases match TRBD1. The germline gives CDR1 SGDLS, CDR2 YYNGEE. The CDR3 loop spans 16 amino acids. The trim removed 1 base at V and 1 base at J, leaving 4 bases unmatched. The DNA of the CDR3 is TGTGCCAGCAGCGTATCGAGGACAGGGAACACCGGGGAGCTGTTTTTT. This translates into CASSVSRTGNTGELFF.

The chain carries TRBV28 and TRBJ2-2; a possible D gene is TRBD2 (7 bases). Germline V gene sequence: CDR1 MDHEN, CDR2 SYDVKM. V lost 1 base and J lost 7, with 10 bases in between. CDR3 length: 14 residues. CDR3 protein: CASSLSGGRGELFF. DNA for the CDR3: TGTGCCAGCAGTTTATCCGGGGGGCGCGGGGAGCTGTTTTTT.

The rearrangement links TRBV11-2 to TRBJ2-7, with 14 bases that match TRBD2. The CDR3 consists of 14 residues. CDR1 and CDR2 from the germline V gene are SGHAT and FQNNGV. Trimming cost V 5 bases and J 7 bases; bases outside gene matches: 4. The CDR3 here is CASSPGLAGEEQYF. The CDR3 DNA sequence: TGTGCCAGCAGCCCGGGACTAGCGGGAGAAGAGCAGTACTTC.

This chain links TRBV7-9 with TRBJ1-2, with 9 bases that match TRBD1. Germline CDR1 is SEHNR and CDR2 is FQNEAQ (reference sequence). Unmatched junction bases numbered 5, after V lost 0 bases and J lost 6 bases. The CDR3 is 15 residues long. The CDR3 nucleotides read TGTGCCAGCAGCTTAGCGACCGGGACAGGGAATGGCTACACCTTC. As protein: CASSLATGTGNGYTF.

J is TRBJ1-5 and V is TRBV19, with D possibly being TRBD1 (5 bases). CDR1 is LNHDA and CDR2 is SQIVND in the germline V gene (reference sequence). Trimming removed 7 bases from V and 5 bases from J, with 15 bases in between. The CDR3 totals 14 residues. The CDR3 sequence is CASTPGNSDQPQHF. The CDR3 coding sequence is TGTGCCAGTACCCCAGGGAACAGCGATCAGCCCCAGCATTTT. Looking up the rest from reference TRBV19 and TRBJ1-5 gives the full variable domain: DGGITQSPKYLFRKEGQNVTLSCEQNLNHDAMYWYRQDPGQGLRLIYYSQIVNDFQKGDIAEGYSVSREKKESFPLTVTSAQKNPTAFYLCASTPGNSDQPQHFGDGTRLSIL.

The chain uses TRBV28 and TRBJ1-1, with 8 nucleotides matching TRBD1. The CDR3 is 14 amino acids. Germline assignment: CDR1 MDHEN and CDR2 SYDVKM. J gave up 6 bases and V 10 bases, and 13 bases lay outside the gene matches. The CDR3 spells CATGLGQGASEAFF. For the CDR3, the DNA is TGTGCCACCGGCCTCGGGCAGGGGGCTTCTGAAGCTTTCTTT. The whole variable domain, remainder taken from reference TRBV28 and TRBJ1-1, is DVKVTQSSRYLVKRTGEKVFLECVQDMDHENMFWYRQDPGLGLRLIYFSYDVKMKEKGDIPEGYSVSREKKERFSLILESASTNQTSMYLCATGLGQGASEAFFGQGTRLTVV.

The chain is built from TRBV4-1 and TRBJ2-3; D might be TRBD2 (5 bases). V lost 2 bases to trimming and J lost 3 bases, with 12 bases between them. Germline V lookup: CDR1 MGHRA, CDR2 YSYEKL. The CDR3 extends over 15 amino acids. The CDR3 bases are TGCGCCAGCAGCCAACCAAGCATAGCGACAGATACGCAGTATTTT. Amino acid sequence: CASSQPSIATDTQYF.

Here the CDR3 reads CASSWGTDSYEQYF. In nucleotides, the CDR3 is TGCGCCAGCAGCTGGGGGACAGACTCCTACGAGCAGTACTTC. V usage is TRBV5-1 and J usage is TRBJ2-7, with TRBD1 matching over 7 bases. Germline-derived CDR1 and CDR2 are SGHRS and YFSETQ. V lost 3 bases to trimming and J lost 0 bases; unmatched junction nucleotides: 3. This CDR3 has 14 residues.

V and J are TRBV5-1 and TRBJ1-3; 8 positions match TRBD1. V dropped 4 bases and J dropped 1; count of bases not matched to a gene: 13. CDR1 is SGHRS, CDR2 YFSETQ, per germline. This CDR3 contains 18 residues. CDR3 sequence (DNA): TGCGCCAGCAGCCCGGACAGGGAAGGAAGTGGGTCTGGAAACACCATATATTTT. Amino acids: CASSPDREGSGSGNTIYF.

The chain carries TRBV28 and TRBJ1-5; D unresolved. Germline CDR1 MDHEN, CDR2 SYDVKM. The CDR3 has 14 residues. V was cut by 8 bases and J by 0 bases, with 11 bases left in between. The CDR3 DNA reads TGTGCCAGCGCCGGTTCGGGTAGCAATCAGCCCCAGCATTTT. Protein product: CASAGSGSNQPQHF.

The rearrangement links TRBV10-3 to TRBJ2-4, with D possibly matching TRBD2 (5 bases). This CDR3 comprises 17 residues. V shed 0 bases and J shed 0 bases, with 12 bases lying between them. Germline V gene lookup returns CDR1 ENHRY and CDR2 SYGVKD. CDR3 residues: CAISESGHAGAKNIQYF. The CDR3, as DNA: TGTGCCATCAGTGAGTCCGGTCATGCGGGAGCCAAAAACATTCAGTACTTC.

The table lists this clone with a few counts. V gene TRBV28 combines with J gene TRBJ1-1, with 7 nucleotides matching TRBD1. V was pared by 7 bases and J by 1 base, with 15 bases of the junction left unmatched. The V gene's germline CDR1 is MDHEN and CDR2 SYDVKM. This CDR3 comprises 17 residues. The CDR3 reads CASIQLTGWGPNTEAFF. CDR3 in DNA: TGTGCCAGCATCCAACTGACAGGGTGGGGACCGAACACTGAAGCTTTCTTT.

The gene calls are TRBV11-2 and TRBJ1-4, with D unresolved. This CDR3 region has 15 residues. V lost 4 bases and J lost 5, with 14 bases in between. Per the germline V gene, CDR1 is SGHAT and CDR2 is FQNNGV. CDR3 bases: TGTGCCAGCAGCTCCGGGGTCAGAGCAAATGAAAAACTGTTTTTT. Amino acid sequence: CASSSGVRANEKLFF.

V usage is TRBV19 and J usage is TRBJ1-1; TRBD1 agrees at 7 bases. This CDR3 region has 17 residues. Germline-derived CDR1 and CDR2 are LNHDA and SQIVND (reference sequence). V was pared by 3 bases and J by 0 bases, with 10 bases of the junction left unmatched. The CDR3 DNA sequence: TGTGCCAGTAGTATGTTGGGGGCAGGGGGTTTGAACACTGAAGCTTTCTTT. It encodes CASSMLGAGGLNTEAFF.

The V call is TRBV30, the J call TRBJ1-6, with no clear D. This CDR3 has 13 amino acids. In germline, CDR1 is GTSNPN, CDR2 SVGIG (reference sequence). Trimming cost V 2 bases and J 9 bases, with 11 bases left between them. CDR3 sequence (DNA): TGTGCCTGGAGTAAACGGGGAACTTCACCCCTCCACTTT. It yields the protein CAWSKRGTSPLHF.

This clone is a singleton in its sample. One junction end disagrees with the germline gene, perhaps due to a read error. This specimen includes other DNA sequences encoding the same CDR3. The DNA of the CDR3 is TGTGCCAGTAGCTTAGGTGCAGCGGGAGTTTCAGAGACCCAGTACTTC. Amino acid sequence: CASSLGAAGVSETQYF. The J gene is TRBJ2-5, the V gene TRBV7-6; TRBD2 matches 8 bases. Per germline, CDR1 SGHVS and CDR2 FNYEAQ. The CDR3 runs to 16 residues.

This rearrangement joins TRBV19 to TRBJ1-5, with a possible D match to TRBD1 (5 bases). There are 15 residues in the CDR3. Trimming stripped 9 bases from V and 6 bases from J, with 21 bases between. Germline lookup yields CDR1 LNHDA and CDR2 SQIVND (reference sequence). The CDR3 here is CASLPFGREGQPQHF. CDR3 nucleotides: TGTGCCAGCCTACCTTTTGGCAGGGAGGGTCAGCCCCAGCATTTT. Full variable domain (remainder filled in from reference TRBV19 and TRBJ1-5): DGGITQSPKYLFRKEGQNVTLSCEQNLNHDAMYWYRQDPGQGLRLIYYSQIVNDFQKGDIAEGYSVSREKKESFPLTVTSAQKNPTAFYLCASLPFGREGQPQHFGDGTRLSIL.

CDR3 in amino acids: CASSETRNQETQYF. Written as DNA, the CDR3 is TGTGCCAGCAGTGAAACTCGTAACCAAGAGACCCAGTACTTC. The rearrangement uses TRBV6-1 and TRBJ2-5; D is uncertain. V lost 2 bases and J 0 bases, leaving 7 bases between the germline ends. There are 14 residues in the CDR3. The V gene's germline CDR1 is MNHNS and CDR2 SASEGT.

There are a few counts of this clone. The chain joins TRBV7-3 to TRBJ2-1; 7 bases agree with TRBD2. In germline, CDR1 is SGHTA, CDR2 FQGTGA. V shed 5 bases and J 0 bases; nucleotides not matched to a gene: 7. The CDR3 length is 16 residues. CDR3 sequence reads: CASSAFTSVSYNEQFF. CDR3 bases: TGTGCCAGCAGCGCCTTCACTAGCGTCTCCTACAATGAGCAGTTCTTC.

The table lists this clone with a count of one. The chain links TRBV19 to TRBJ1-4; the D gene is possibly TRBD1 (5 bases). The germline V gene has CDR1 LNHDA and CDR2 SQIVND (reference sequence). The CDR3 length is 15 residues. V was shortened by 3 bases and J by 8 bases, with 16 bases between the two germline ends. CDR3 loop: CASSILPGHGEKLFF. The CDR3 DNA is TGTGCCAGTAGTATTCTCCCAGGGCACGGGGAAAAACTGTTTTTT.

This clone has just a few counts. The chain employs TRBV7-8 and TRBJ2-7; 8 bases line up with TRBD1. The CDR3 extends over 16 amino acids. CDR1 is SGHVS, CDR2 FQNEAQ, per germline. V lost 4 bases to trimming and J lost 6 bases; unmatched junction nucleotides: 14. This chain's CDR3 is CASSSSFRTGTGEQYF. CDR3 nucleotide sequence: TGTGCCAGCAGCTCCAGTTTTAGGACAGGGACGGGCGAGCAGTACTTC.

V gene TRBV28 combines with J gene TRBJ2-3, with 12 bases identical to TRBD2. Trimming at V came to 8 bases and at J to 6 bases, leaving 6 bases not matched to a gene. Germline-derived CDR1 and CDR2 are MDHEN and SYDVKM. The CDR3 extends over 14 amino acids. The CDR3: CASGLAGHSDTQYF. The CDR3 DNA sequence: TGTGCCAGCGGACTAGCGGGACACTCGGATACGCAGTATTTT.

This chain connects TRBV7-2 to TRBJ2-7, with TRBD2 identical over 8 bases. Germline CDR1 is SGHTA and CDR2 is FQGNSA. With V trimmed by 3 bases and J by 0 bases, 4 bases remained unmatched. There are 15 residues in the CDR3. The CDR3 DNA is TGTGCCAGCAGCTTCGGACTAGCACCCTCCTACGAGCAGTACTTC. Residues: CASSFGLAPSYEQYF.

V and J are TRBV21-1 and TRBJ2-1; whether TRBD2, the table's D call, matches the DNA was not checked. TRBV21-1 is deemed a pseudogene. There are 17 residues in the CDR3. This CDR3 is CASSSWTLAGTYNEQFF. The CDR3 DNA is TGTGCCAGCAGCTCTTGGACACTAGCGGGAACCTACAATGAGCAGTTCTTC.

This rearrangement joins TRBV11-2 to TRBJ1-4; TRBD1 agrees at 8 bases. The germline V gene has CDR1 SGHAT and CDR2 FQNNGV. This CDR3 contains 16 residues. Losses at the gene ends were 6 bases for V and 4 bases for J; bases not matched to a gene: 10. The CDR3 reads CASSYNPGQGNEKLFF. Written as DNA, the CDR3 is TGTGCCAGCAGTTACAACCCCGGACAGGGTAATGAAAAACTGTTTTTT.